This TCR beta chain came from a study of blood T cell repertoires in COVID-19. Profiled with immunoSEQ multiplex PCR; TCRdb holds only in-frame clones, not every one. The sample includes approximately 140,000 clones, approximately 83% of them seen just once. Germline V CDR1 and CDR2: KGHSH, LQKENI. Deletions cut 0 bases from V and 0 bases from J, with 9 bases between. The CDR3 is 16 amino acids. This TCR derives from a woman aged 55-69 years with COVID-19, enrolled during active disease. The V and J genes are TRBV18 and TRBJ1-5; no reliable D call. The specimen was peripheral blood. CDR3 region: CASSPPGGYSNQPQHF. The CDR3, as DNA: TGTGCCAGCTCACCACCGGGCGGGTATAGCAATCAGCCCCAGCATTTT. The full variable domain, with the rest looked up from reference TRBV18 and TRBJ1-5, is NAGVMQNPRHLVRRRGQEARLRCSPMKGHSHVYWYRQLPEEGLKFMVYLQKENIIDESGMPKERFSAEFPKEGPSILRIQQVVRGDSAAYFCASSPPGGYSNQPQHFGDGTRLSIL.